The T cell receptor beta chain described here comes from a study of blood T cell repertoires in COVID-19. Across the study: Acute-phase and convalescent COVID-19 samples originated in the United States, Italy and Spain. PBMCs, B-cell-depleted T cells, or T cells were the source of the cDNA or gDNA that made up the material.

In the study's own analysis: Estimation of nucleated cell counts relied on the amplification of reference gene primers. Assay used: immunoSEQ multiplex PCR; TCRdb lists only in-frame clones, some missing. D and trimming come from the DNA, and the V and J calls and clone size come from that table. The profile shows around 270,000 clones, approximately 81% of them singletons. This CDR3 is built from 12 residues. Between the trimmed V and J ends, which lost 1 base and 5 bases, there was a span of 5 bases. CDR1 and CDR2 from the germline V gene are GTSNPN and SVGIG (reference sequence). The sequenced sample consisted of peripheral blood. This rearrangement joins TRBV30 to TRBJ2-2; D is unclear. The sequence came from a man in his 60s with acute or convalescent COVID-19. The CDR3 DNA follows: TGTGCCTGGAGTGCGGGTACCGGGGAGCTGTTTTTT. This gives the protein CAWSAGTGELFF.